This TCR beta chain emerged from a study of metastatic and nonmetastatic thyroid tumors. Thyroid surgery was performed in patients who had received no treatment beforehand. TCRdb re-analyzed the PCR reads through MiXCR. The sample has tens of thousands of clones; about 24% are singletons. By proportion, this clone is medium-sized. Trimming cost V 0 bases and J 3 bases, with 12 bases left between them. Germline CDR1 is SGHDN and CDR2 is FVKESK. This CDR3 contains 16 residues. This clonotype originated in a male donor with papillary thyroid cancer or a benign thyroid nodule (not recorded which). Some clones in this sample may be carry-over from other donors' samples. Sequenced sample: tumor tissue. The gene calls are TRBV14 and TRBJ1-3, with D perhaps matching TRBD1 (6 bases). CDR3 sequence reads: CASSQDLGGHGNTIYF. CDR3 nucleotide sequence: TGTGCCAGCAGCCAAGATTTGGGGGGCCATGGAAACACCATATATTTT.